This TCR beta chain was profiled in a study of shared clonotypes between healthy human individuals. Study overall: Three plates each covered CD4 naive and memory; CD8 naive two, CD8 memory one. Study-wide points: Sorted-subset samples were not fully sequenced, rarefaction indicated.

None of the donors, who were healthy HIV-negative adults, had recently had acute infections or vaccinations. Sequenced by immunoSEQ multiplex PCR; TCRdb stores in-frame clones only, minus some. The data hold 1,500,000 or so clones, with 96% observed a single time. With regard to this clone: Its target is unknown.

Germline V CDR1 and CDR2: MGHRA, YSYEKL. This CDR3 comprises 17 residues. J gave up 4 bases and V 3 bases, and 10 bases lay outside the gene matches. The sequencing sample was made of naive CD4+ T cells sorted from blood. Noted subset: CD45RA+ positively selected. The chain uses TRBV4-1 and TRBJ2-2; TRBD1 matches at 8 bases. The clonotype originates from a young man in good health. This CDR3 reads CASSQRVRQGITGELFF. In nucleotides, the CDR3 is TGCGCCAGCAGCCAGAGGGTTCGACAGGGGATCACCGGGGAGCTGTTTTTT.